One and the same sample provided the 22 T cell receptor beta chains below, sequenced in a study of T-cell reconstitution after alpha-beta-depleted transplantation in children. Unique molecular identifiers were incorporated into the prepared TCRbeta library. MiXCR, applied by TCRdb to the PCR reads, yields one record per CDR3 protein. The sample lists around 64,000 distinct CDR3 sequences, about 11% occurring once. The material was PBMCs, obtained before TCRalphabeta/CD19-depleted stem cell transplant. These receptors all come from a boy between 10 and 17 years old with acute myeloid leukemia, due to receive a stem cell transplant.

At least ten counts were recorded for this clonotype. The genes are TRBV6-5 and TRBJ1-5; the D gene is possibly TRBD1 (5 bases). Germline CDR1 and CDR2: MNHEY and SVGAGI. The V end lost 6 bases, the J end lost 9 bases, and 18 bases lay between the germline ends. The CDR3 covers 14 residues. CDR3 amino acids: CASRPDSAGGPQHF. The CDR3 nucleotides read TGTGCCAGCAGGCCCGACAGCGCTGGTGGGCCCCAGCATTTT.

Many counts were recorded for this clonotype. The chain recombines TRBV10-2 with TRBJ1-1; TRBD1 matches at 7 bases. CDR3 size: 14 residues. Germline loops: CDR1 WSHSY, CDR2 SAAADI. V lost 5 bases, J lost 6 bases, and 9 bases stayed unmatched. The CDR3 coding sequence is TGCGCCAGCAGTCCCTTGCAGGGGGGGTCTGAAGCTTTCTTT. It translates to CASSPLQGGSEAFF.

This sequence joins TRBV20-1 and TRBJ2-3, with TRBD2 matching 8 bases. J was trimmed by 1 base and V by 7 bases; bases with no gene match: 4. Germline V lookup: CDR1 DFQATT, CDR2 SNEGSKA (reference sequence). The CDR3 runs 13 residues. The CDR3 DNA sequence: TGCAGTGAGATGACTAGCGGCACAGATACGCAGTATTTT. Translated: CSEMTSGTDTQYF.

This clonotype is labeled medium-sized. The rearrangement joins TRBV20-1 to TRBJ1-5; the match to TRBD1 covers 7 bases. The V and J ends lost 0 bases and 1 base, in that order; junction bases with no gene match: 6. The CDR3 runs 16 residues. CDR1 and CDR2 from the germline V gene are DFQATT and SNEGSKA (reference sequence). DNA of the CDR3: TGCAGTGCTAGAGATCTGCAGGGGGGGAGCAATCAGCCCCAGCATTTT. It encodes CSARDLQGGSNQPQHF.

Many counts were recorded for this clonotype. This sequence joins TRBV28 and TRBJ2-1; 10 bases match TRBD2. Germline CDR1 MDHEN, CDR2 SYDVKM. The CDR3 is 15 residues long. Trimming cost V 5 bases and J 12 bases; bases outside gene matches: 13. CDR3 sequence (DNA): TGTGCCAGCAGTCTCGATATAAGACTAGCGGGTTGGCAGTTCTTC. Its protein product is CASSLDIRLAGWQFF.

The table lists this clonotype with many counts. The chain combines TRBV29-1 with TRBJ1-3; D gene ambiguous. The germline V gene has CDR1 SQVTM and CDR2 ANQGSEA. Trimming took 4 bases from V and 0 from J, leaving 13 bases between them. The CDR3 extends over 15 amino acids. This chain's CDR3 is CSVGAQSFSGNTIYF. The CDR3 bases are TGCAGCGTTGGGGCCCAGTCCTTCTCTGGAAACACCATATATTTT. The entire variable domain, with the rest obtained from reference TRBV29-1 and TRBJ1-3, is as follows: SAVISQKPSRDICQRGTSLTIQCQVDSQVTMMFWYRQQPGQSLTLIATANQGSEATYESGFVIDKFPISRPNLTFSTLTVSNMSPEDSSIYLCSVGAQSFSGNTIYFGEGSWLTVV.

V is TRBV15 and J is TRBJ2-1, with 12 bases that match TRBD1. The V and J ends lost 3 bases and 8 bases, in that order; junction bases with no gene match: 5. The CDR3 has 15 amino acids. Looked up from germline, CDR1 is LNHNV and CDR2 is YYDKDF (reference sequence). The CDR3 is CATSRGQGAWDEQFF. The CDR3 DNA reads TGTGCCACCAGCAGGGGACAGGGGGCCTGGGATGAGCAGTTCTTC.

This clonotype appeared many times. CDR3 protein: CASSVAGRFSGNTIYF. For the CDR3, the DNA is TGTGCCAGCAGCGTAGCGGGACGCTTCTCTGGAAACACCATATATTTT. The chain links TRBV9 to TRBJ1-3; TRBD1 is a possible D gene (5 bases). The CDR3 has 16 amino acids. Germline values: CDR1 SGDLS, CDR2 YYNGEE. Between the trimmed V and J ends, which lost 0 bases and 0 bases, there was a span of 10 bases.

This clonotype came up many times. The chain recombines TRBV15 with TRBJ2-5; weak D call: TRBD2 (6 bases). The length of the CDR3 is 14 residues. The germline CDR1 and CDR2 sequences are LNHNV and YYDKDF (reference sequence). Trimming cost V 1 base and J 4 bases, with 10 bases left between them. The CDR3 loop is CATSRGGVAETQYF. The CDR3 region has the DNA TGTGCCACCAGCAGAGGCGGGGTAGCAGAGACCCAGTACTTC.

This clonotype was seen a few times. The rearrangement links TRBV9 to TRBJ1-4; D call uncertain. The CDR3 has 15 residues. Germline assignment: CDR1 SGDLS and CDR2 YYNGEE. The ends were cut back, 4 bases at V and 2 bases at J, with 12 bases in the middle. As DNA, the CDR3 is TGTGCCAGCAGCCTCCGGACGGACACTAATGAAAAACTGTTTTTT. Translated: CASSLRTDTNEKLFF. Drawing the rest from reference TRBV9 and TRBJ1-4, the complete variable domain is DSGVTQTPKHLITATGQRVTLRCSPRSGDLSVYWYQQSLDQGLQFLIQYYNGEERAKGNILERFSAQQFPDLHSELNLSSLELGDSALYFCASSLRTDTNEKLFFGSGTQLSVL.

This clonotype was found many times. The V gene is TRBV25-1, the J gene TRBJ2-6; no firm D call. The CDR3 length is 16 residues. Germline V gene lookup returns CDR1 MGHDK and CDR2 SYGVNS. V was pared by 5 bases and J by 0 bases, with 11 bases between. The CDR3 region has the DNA TGTGCCAGCAGTTTCGCGACCTACTCTGGGGCCAACGTCCTGACTTTC. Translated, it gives CASSFATYSGANVLTF.

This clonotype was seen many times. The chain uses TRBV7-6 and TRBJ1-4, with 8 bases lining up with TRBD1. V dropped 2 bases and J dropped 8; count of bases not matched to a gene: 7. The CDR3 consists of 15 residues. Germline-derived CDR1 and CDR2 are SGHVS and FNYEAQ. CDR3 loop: CASSLRTGSDEKLFF. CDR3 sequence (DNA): TGTGCCAGCAGCTTACGGACAGGGTCGGACGAAAAACTGTTTTTT.

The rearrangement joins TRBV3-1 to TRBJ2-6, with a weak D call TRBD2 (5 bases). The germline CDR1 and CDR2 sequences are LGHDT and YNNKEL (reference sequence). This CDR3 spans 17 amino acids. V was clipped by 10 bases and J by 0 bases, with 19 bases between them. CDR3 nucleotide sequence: TGTGCCACCTTGGCGAGCGGCCTACACTCTGGGGCCAACGTCCTGACTTTC. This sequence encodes CATLASGLHSGANVLTF.

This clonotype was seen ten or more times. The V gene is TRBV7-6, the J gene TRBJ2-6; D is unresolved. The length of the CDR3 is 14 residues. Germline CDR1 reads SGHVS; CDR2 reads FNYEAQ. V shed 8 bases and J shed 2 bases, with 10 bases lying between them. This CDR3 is CASRSTAGANVLTF. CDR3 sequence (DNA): TGTGCCAGCCGGTCGACGGCTGGGGCCAACGTCCTGACTTTC.

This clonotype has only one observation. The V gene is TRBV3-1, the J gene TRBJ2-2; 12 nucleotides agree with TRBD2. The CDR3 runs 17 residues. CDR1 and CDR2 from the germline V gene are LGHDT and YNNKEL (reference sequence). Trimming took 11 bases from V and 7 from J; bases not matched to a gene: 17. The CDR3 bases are TGTGCCTTCAGTAGACTAGGACTAGCGGGATCAGTCGGGGAGCTGTTTTTT. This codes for CAFSRLGLAGSVGELFF.

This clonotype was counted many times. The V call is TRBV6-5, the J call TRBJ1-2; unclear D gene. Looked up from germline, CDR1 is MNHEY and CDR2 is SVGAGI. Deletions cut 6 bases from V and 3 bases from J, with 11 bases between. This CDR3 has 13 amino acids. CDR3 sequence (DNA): TGTGCCAGCAGCTCTAAAGTTTACTATGGCTACACCTTC. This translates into CASSSKVYYGYTF.

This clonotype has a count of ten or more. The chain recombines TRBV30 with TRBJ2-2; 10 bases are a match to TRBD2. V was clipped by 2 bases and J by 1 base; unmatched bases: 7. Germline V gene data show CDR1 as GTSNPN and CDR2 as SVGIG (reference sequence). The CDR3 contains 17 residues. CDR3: CAWSISASGGNTGELFF. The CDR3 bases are TGTGCCTGGAGTATCTCGGCTAGCGGGGGGAACACCGGGGAGCTGTTTTTT.

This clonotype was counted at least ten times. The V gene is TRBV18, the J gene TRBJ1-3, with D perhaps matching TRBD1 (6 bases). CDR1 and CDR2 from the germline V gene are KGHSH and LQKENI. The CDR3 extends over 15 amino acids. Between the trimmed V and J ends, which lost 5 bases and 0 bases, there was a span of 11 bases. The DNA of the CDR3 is TGTGCCAGCTCAACACAGGGTTACTCTGGAAACACCATATATTTT. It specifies CASSTQGYSGNTIYF.

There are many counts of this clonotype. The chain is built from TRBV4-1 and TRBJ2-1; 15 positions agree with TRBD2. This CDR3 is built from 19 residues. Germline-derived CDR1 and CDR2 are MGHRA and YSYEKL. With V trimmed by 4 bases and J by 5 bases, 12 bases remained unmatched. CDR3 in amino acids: CASSLWPTRTSGGDNEQFF. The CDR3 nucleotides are TGCGCCAGCAGCCTTTGGCCCACTAGGACTAGCGGGGGGGACAATGAGCAGTTCTTC.

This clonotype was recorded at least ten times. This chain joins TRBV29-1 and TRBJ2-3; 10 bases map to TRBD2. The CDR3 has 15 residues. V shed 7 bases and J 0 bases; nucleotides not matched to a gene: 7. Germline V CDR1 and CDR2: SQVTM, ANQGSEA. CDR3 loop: CSGNEAGGSTDTQYF. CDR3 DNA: TGCAGCGGGAACGAAGCGGGGGGGAGCACAGATACGCAGTATTTT.

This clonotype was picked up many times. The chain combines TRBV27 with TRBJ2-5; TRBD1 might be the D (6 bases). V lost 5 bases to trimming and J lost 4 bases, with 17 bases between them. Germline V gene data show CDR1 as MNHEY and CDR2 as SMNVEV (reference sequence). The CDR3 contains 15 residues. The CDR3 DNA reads TGTGCCAGCAGTCCAAATCAGGGGCTGGGAGAGACCCAGTACTTC. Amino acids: CASSPNQGLGETQYF.

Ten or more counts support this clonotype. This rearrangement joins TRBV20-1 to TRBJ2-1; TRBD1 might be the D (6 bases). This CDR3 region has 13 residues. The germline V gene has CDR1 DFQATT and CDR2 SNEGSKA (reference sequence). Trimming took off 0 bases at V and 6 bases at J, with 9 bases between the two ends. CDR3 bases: TGCAGTGCTAGAGACACAGGGCTCAATGAGCAGTTCTTC. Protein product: CSARDTGLNEQFF.